The 14 T cell receptor beta chains given below trace back to one sample, sequenced in a study of T cell clonality in common variable immunodeficiency. Measured with immunoSEQ multiplex PCR; TCRdb has only the in-frame clones, and not every one. Observed are approximately 81,000 clones, no singletons, with the top ten taking over 0.7%. What was sequenced was peripheral blood mononuclear cells. These receptors were collected from a person aged 18 to 70 in good health.

The table lists this clone with many counts. The CDR3 is cut off 3 residues early in the read; its end comes from the germline J gene. The chain recombines TRBV12-3 or TRBV12-4 with TRBJ2-3; 12 bases are a match to TRBD2. Trimming at V came to 4 bases and at J to 5 bases, leaving 7 bases not matched to a gene. CDR3 length: 16 amino acids. CDR3 sequence: CASSSLGLAGLDTQYF. CDR3 DNA (partial): TGTGCCAGCAGTTCCCTGGGACTAGCGGGTTTAGATACG.

This clone has ten or more counts. Read sequence stops 3 residues before the CDR3 end, and the germline J gene provides the missing end. This sequence joins TRBV5-1 and TRBJ1-5; no clear D gene. CDR1 SGHRS and CDR2 YFSETQ come from the germline V gene. The CDR3 consists of 19 residues. V was shortened by 0 bases and J by 0 bases, with 19 bases between the two germline ends. CDR3 DNA (partial): TGCGCCAGCAGCTTGGAGATACCTGATGGGCCGTATAGCAATCAGCCC. Protein product: CASSLEIPDGPYSNQP. The entire CDR3 reads CASSLEIPDGPYSNQPQHF.

This clone was seen ten or more times. The read halts 3 residues ahead of the CDR3 end, with the missing end drawn from the germline J gene. V gene TRBV20-1 combines with J gene TRBJ1-2; D gene ambiguous. The CDR3 spans 13 residues. The V end lost 6 bases, the J end lost 6 bases, and 17 bases lay between the germline ends. Looked up from germline, CDR1 is DFQATT and CDR2 is SNEGSKA (reference sequence). CDR3 amino acids: CSALKARENGYTF. The sequenced CDR3 bases are TGCAGTGCCCTGAAAGCGAGAGAAAATGGC.

There are many counts of this clone. Read coverage stops 3 residues before the CDR3 terminus; the germline J gene supplies the remainder. V usage is TRBV6-2 or TRBV6-3 and J usage is TRBJ1-2; 10 nucleotides match TRBD1. The junction had 8 bases not matched to a gene; V was cut back by 6 bases and J by 4 bases. The length of the CDR3 is 15 residues. From germline, CDR1 is MNHEY and CDR2 SVGEGT. The sequenced part of the CDR3 DNA is TGTGCCAGCAGCTTGACCGGGACAGGGGCCTATGGC. Its protein is CASSLTGTGAYG. In full, the CDR3 reads CASSLTGTGAYGYTF.

This clone was seen ten or more times. The CDR3 end is not reached by the read, which stops 3 residues before it; the germline J gene fills it in. The identical CDR3 is also encoded by other nucleotide sequences in the sample. This rearrangement joins TRBV10-3 to TRBJ2-3; 12 nucleotides line up with TRBD2. The V gene's germline CDR1 is ENHRY and CDR2 SYGVKD. The CDR3 has 18 residues. The trim removed 7 bases at V and 0 bases at J, leaving 11 bases unmatched. The DNA read from the CDR3 is TGTGCCATCAACGAGAGGGTCCTAGCGGGAGGGAGCACAGATACG. It codes for CAINERVLAGGSTDT. The complete CDR3 sequence is CAINERVLAGGSTDTQYF.

The table lists this clone with many counts. Read coverage stops 3 residues before the CDR3 terminus; the germline J gene supplies the remainder. The gene calls are TRBV11-2 and TRBJ1-1, with a tentative D call TRBD1 (6 bases). CDR1 and CDR2 (germline): SGHAT, FQNNGV. The CDR3 spans 12 residues. Trimming left V 10 bases short and J 4 bases short, with 13 bases between. Incomplete CDR3 DNA: TGTGCCACCGGCCAGGACAGCACTGAA. Protein: CATGQDSTE. The full CDR3 reads CATGQDSTEAFF.

This clone was seen at least ten times. The read ends 3 residues shy of where the CDR3 ends; the end is completed using the germline J gene. The rearrangement uses TRBV19 and TRBJ2-2, with D hard to call. Germline values: CDR1 LNHDA, CDR2 SQIVND (reference sequence). The CDR3 consists of 13 residues. V was cut by 4 bases and J by 5 bases, with 8 bases left in between. CDR3 bases read: TGTGCCAGTAGTAAACTGCCAACCGGGGAG. Amino acid sequence: CASSKLPTGE. In full, the CDR3 is CASSKLPTGELFF.

In its sample, this clone was seen many times. The read ends 3 residues early relative to the CDR3; the germline J gene fills the gap. The chain has TRBV7-2 and TRBJ2-7; 9 positions match TRBD2. The trim removed 6 bases at V and 0 bases at J, leaving 6 bases unmatched. Looked up from germline, CDR1 is SGHTA and CDR2 is FQGNSA. This CDR3 is built from 15 residues. This CDR3 reads CASRTYSGSSYEQYF. Incomplete CDR3 DNA: TGTGCCAGCAGGACTTATAGCGGGAGCTCCTACGAG. Complete variable domain (other parts from reference TRBV7-2 and TRBJ2-7): GAGVSQSPSNKVTEKGKDVELRCDPISGHTALYWYRQSLGQGLEFLIYFQGNSAPDKSGLPSDRFSAERTGGSVSTLTIQRTQQEDSAVYLCASRTYSGSSYEQYFGPGTRLTVT.

This clone was recorded many times. The read gets to within 3 residues of the CDR3 end, and the germline J gene fills in the rest. The chain links TRBV5-1 to TRBJ1-1; 12 bases are shared with TRBD1. This CDR3 has 17 amino acids. Unmatched junction bases numbered 8, after V lost 5 bases and J lost 0 bases. CDR1 and CDR2 (germline): SGHRS, YFSETQ. The sequenced part of the CDR3 DNA is TGCGCCAGCAGAACCGGGACAGGGGGCGGGATGAACACTGAA. Translated, it gives CASRTGTGGGMNTE. The CDR3 as a whole reads CASRTGTGGGMNTEAFF.

This clone has at least ten counts. The CDR3 end is not reached by the read, which stops 3 residues before it; the germline J gene fills it in. The V call is TRBV2, the J call TRBJ2-1; D gene uncertain. V was shortened by 5 bases and J by 5 bases, with 7 bases between the two germline ends. CDR3 size: 12 residues. Germline CDR1 SNHLY, CDR2 FYNNEI. CDR3 DNA, as far as it was read: TGTGCCAGCAGTTATGACAACAATGAG. It encodes CASSYDNNE. Given in full, the CDR3 is CASSYDNNEQFF.

This clone was counted many times. The CDR3 extends 3 residues past the end of the read, so its final part is completed from the germline J gene. The J gene is TRBJ2-5, the V gene TRBV19; TRBD1 aligns across 9 bases. The germline gives CDR1 LNHDA, CDR2 SQIVND (reference sequence). The CDR3 covers 17 residues. J gave up 7 bases and V 1 base, and 13 bases lay outside the gene matches. The CDR3 here is CASSIVSGTGLHGTQYF. Incomplete CDR3 DNA: TGTGCCAGTAGTATAGTTTCCGGGACAGGGTTACATGGGACC. The full variable domain, in which reference TRBV19 and TRBJ2-5 provide the parts outside the CDR3, is DGGITQSPKYLFRKEGQNVTLSCEQNLNHDAMYWYRQDPGQGLRLIYYSQIVNDFQKGDIAEGYSVSREKKESFPLTVTSAQKNPTAFYLCASSIVSGTGLHGTQYFGPGTRLLVL.

Ten or more counts support this clone. The read terminates 3 residues ahead of where the CDR3 ends, so the germline J gene completes it. The chain combines TRBV5-1 with TRBJ2-6, with 11 bases aligning to TRBD2. CDR1 SGHRS and CDR2 YFSETQ come from the germline V gene. The CDR3 covers 17 residues. The V segment lost 1 base and the J segment 2 bases; nucleotides outside the gene matches: 2. Incomplete CDR3 DNA: TGCGCCAGCAGCTTGACTAGCGGGGGCGCTGGGGCCAACGTC. It yields the protein CASSLTSGGAGANV. The whole CDR3 protein is CASSLTSGGAGANVLTF.

This clone was picked up many times. Read coverage stops 3 residues before the CDR3 terminus; the germline J gene supplies the remainder. J is TRBJ2-7 and V is TRBV19; 9 bases fit TRBD1. This CDR3 region has 14 residues. J gave up 4 bases and V 5 bases, and 6 bases lay outside the gene matches. Per germline, CDR1 LNHDA and CDR2 SQIVND (reference sequence). The CDR3 loop is CASSPDRGLYEQYF. CDR3 bases read: TGTGCCAGTAGTCCGGACAGGGGTTTGTACGAG.

This clone appeared a few times. The CDR3 extends 3 residues past the end of the read, so its final part is completed from the germline J gene. This sequence joins TRBV30 and TRBJ2-1; D is perhaps TRBD1 (6 bases). This CDR3 region has 14 residues. Trimming pared 0 bases from V and 6 bases from J, leaving 12 bases between. CDR1 GTSNPN and CDR2 SVGIG come from the germline V gene (reference sequence). CDR3 DNA, as far as it was read: TGTGCCTGGAGTGTATATGGCAGGGGCAATGAG. Translation gives CAWSVYGRGNE. The entire CDR3 reads CAWSVYGRGNEQFF.